These 16 T cell receptor beta chains share one sample of origin, sequenced in a study of blood T cell repertoires in COVID-19. Profiled with immunoSEQ multiplex PCR; TCRdb holds only in-frame clones, not every one. The sample includes hundreds of thousands of clones, approximately 90% of them seen just once. Material for sequencing was peripheral blood. These TCRs come from a man younger than 35 with active or convalescent COVID-19.

The chain has TRBV28 and TRBJ2-7; weak D call: TRBD2 (7 bases). The germline V gene has CDR1 MDHEN and CDR2 SYDVKM. The ends were cut back, 7 bases at V and 3 bases at J, with 16 bases in the middle. CDR3 length: 14 amino acids. This chain's CDR3 is CASMGGAVYYEQYF. As DNA, the CDR3 is TGTGCCAGCATGGGGGGGGCGGTATACTACGAGCAGTACTTC.

The DNA for the CDR3 is TGTGCCATCAGCCTAAGAGGGGGGGAGTACCAAGAGACCCAGTACTTC. Encoded protein: CAISLRGGEYQETQYF. The chain links TRBV10-3 to TRBJ2-5, with a weak D call TRBD2 (7 bases). Germline V gives CDR1 ENHRY, CDR2 SYGVKD. The CDR3 sequence is 16 residues long. Trimming took 6 bases from V and 0 from J, leaving 17 bases between them.

V and J are TRBV7-3 and TRBJ1-1; a weak D match, TRBD1 (6 bases). The CDR3 covers 15 residues. V was cut by 5 bases and J by 4 bases, with 17 bases left in between. Germline CDR1 SGHTA, CDR2 FQGTGA. CDR3 sequence (DNA): TGTGCCAGCAGCACCCATCCCTGGACAGCCACTGAAGCTTTCTTT. It specifies CASSTHPWTATEAFF.

The gene calls are TRBV15 and TRBJ2-5; TRBD2 matches 8 bases. The germline V gene has CDR1 LNHNV and CDR2 YYDKDF (reference sequence). Germline trimming cut 5 bases from V and 9 bases from J; bases unmatched to any gene: 8. The CDR3 is 13 residues long. CDR3 loop: CATSWLRREAQYF. CDR3 nucleotides: TGTGCCACCAGCTGGTTGCGGCGGGAGGCCCAGTACTTC.

The chain recombines TRBV6-5 with TRBJ1-2; no clear D gene. V lost 10 bases, J lost 1 base, and 16 bases lay in between. Germline V gene data show CDR1 as MNHEY and CDR2 as SVGAGI. CDR3 size: 14 residues. The CDR3 nucleotides read TGTGCCACCCTCCCCGACTCGATTAACTATGGCTACACCTTC. Its protein is CATLPDSINYGYTF.

The chain joins TRBV9 to TRBJ2-3; D may be TRBD2 (6 bases). The CDR3 runs to 16 residues. Germline V gene lookup returns CDR1 SGDLS and CDR2 YYNGEE. V gave up 0 bases and J gave up 0 bases, with 11 bases separating them. CDR3 amino acids: CASSVGSSASTDTQYF. The CDR3 DNA reads as TGTGCCAGCAGCGTAGGGTCTAGCGCAAGCACAGATACGCAGTATTTT.

The chain recombines TRBV29-1 with TRBJ2-7, with TRBD1 matching 8 bases. CDR3 length: 13 residues. V was clipped by 4 bases and J by 0 bases; unmatched bases: 2. In germline, CDR1 is SQVTM, CDR2 ANQGSEA. DNA of the CDR3: TGCAGCGTTGGGACAGGGAACTCCTACGAGCAGTACTTC. Translated, it gives CSVGTGNSYEQYF.

The V gene is TRBV12-5, the J gene TRBJ1-1; D unclear. The V gene lost 4 bases and the J gene lost 3 bases, with 15 bases spanning the gap. The CDR3 spans 15 residues. Germline V gives CDR1 LGHNT, CDR2 FRNRAP. The CDR3 DNA reads as TGTGCTAGTGGTTCCTTACGAGGGTTGGACACTGAAGCTTTCTTT. The encoded protein is CASGSLRGLDTEAFF.

This chain links TRBV6-6 with TRBJ2-1, with D possibly being TRBD2 (6 bases). V was cut by 5 bases and J by 0 bases, with 17 bases left in between. CDR1 and CDR2 (germline): MNHNY, SVGAGI (reference sequence). The CDR3 consists of 17 residues. The CDR3 protein is CASSPLLGGVSYNEQFF. The CDR3 nucleotides read TGTGCCAGCAGTCCCCTGTTGGGCGGGGTCTCCTACAATGAGCAGTTCTTC.

The chain employs TRBV28 and TRBJ1-2; D is perhaps TRBD1 (6 bases). V lost 8 bases, J lost 0 bases, and 13 bases lay in between. The germline V gene has CDR1 MDHEN and CDR2 SYDVKM. The CDR3 totals 14 residues. For the CDR3, the DNA is TGTGCCAGCCACGGACAGAGAACTAACTATGGCTACACCTTC. As protein: CASHGQRTNYGYTF.

The genes are TRBV28 and TRBJ1-5; TRBD1 might be the D (5 bases). The CDR3 extends over 15 amino acids. The germline CDR1 and CDR2 sequences are MDHEN and SYDVKM. V lost 3 bases to trimming and J lost 2 bases, with 11 bases between them. DNA for the CDR3: TGTGCCAGCAGTTTGGCAGGGATTGGCAATCAGCCCCAGCATTTT. Protein product: CASSLAGIGNQPQHF.

In this sample, this clone turned up once. This chain links TRBV12-3 or TRBV12-4 with TRBJ2-2, with D unresolved. The CDR3 length is 13 residues. V shed 8 bases and J shed 0 bases, with 7 bases lying between them. The CDR3, as DNA: TGTGCCAGCGTACATGCGAACACCGGGGAGCTGTTTTTT. Its translation is CASVHANTGELFF.

With respect to this clone: Other DNA variants within this sample encode the same CDR3. V is TRBV29-1 and J is TRBJ1-1, with TRBD1 as a possible D gene (5 bases). The germline V gene encodes CDR1 SQVTM and CDR2 ANQGSEA. The length of the CDR3 is 11 residues. V was cut by 4 bases and J by 4 bases, with 7 bases left in between. The CDR3 here is CSVGRGTEAFF. Written as DNA, the CDR3 is TGCAGCGTTGGTAGGGGCACTGAAGCTTTCTTT.

This clone was found once. The V gene is TRBV3-1 (or the pseudogene TRBV3-2), the J gene TRBJ2-2, with 8 nucleotides matching TRBD1. The CDR3 totals 15 residues. V trimming: 4 bases; J trimming: 3 bases; junction bases outside the gene matches: 4. The germline V gene has CDR1 LGHDT and CDR2 YNNKEL (reference sequence). The CDR3 protein is CASSLYRGDTGELFF. In DNA, the CDR3 is TGTGCCAGCAGCCTGTACAGGGGGGACACCGGGGAGCTGTTTTTT.

V usage is TRBV19 and J usage is TRBJ2-7; D possibly corresponds to TRBD1 (6 bases). The germline V and J ends were trimmed by 1 base and 6 bases, with 22 bases remaining between them. Germline loops: CDR1 LNHDA, CDR2 SQIVND (reference sequence). This CDR3 region has 17 residues. The chain's CDR3 is CASSIGGTLFREREQYF. CDR3 bases: TGTGCCAGTAGTATAGGAGGGACATTATTTCGTGAGCGCGAGCAGTACTTC.

The chain has TRBV25-1 and TRBJ2-5; TRBD2 agrees at 7 bases. V dropped 8 bases and J dropped 5; count of bases not matched to a gene: 14. Looked up from germline, CDR1 is MGHDK and CDR2 is SYGVNS. CDR3 length equals 15 residues. The chain's CDR3 is CASSSPRGGRETQYF. CDR3 nucleotide sequence: TGTGCCAGCTCAAGCCCTAGGGGAGGGAGGGAGACCCAGTACTTC.